Sample share makes the clone carrying this T cell receptor beta chain medium-sized. The antigen remains undetermined. As to time point: sample taken at primary tumor resection. Unsorted samples of tumor, nontumor lung or frozen PBMC had their whole RNA sequenced. This specimen comes from a study of spatial heterogeneity in lung cancer. CDR1 and CDR2 from the germline V gene are SQVTM and ANQGSEA. Trimming pared 7 bases from V and 1 base from J, leaving 10 bases between. The CDR3 length is 12 residues. Findings and limits, study-wide: For expanded intratumoral alpha and beta TCRs, counts tracked tumor mutation counts. Ubiquitous expanded TCR counts tracked ubiquitous nonsynonymous mutations, and regional counts tracked regional ones.

TCRdb re-analysed the 5' RACE reads in MiXCR, keeping a single row per CDR3 protein. Of just under 750 distinct CDR3 sequences listed, 14% to 15% are singletons. The receptor was derived from a male donor with early-stage non-small cell lung cancer. This specimen was lung tumor tissue, taken at surgery. The gene calls are TRBV29-1 and TRBJ2-5, with D maybe TRBD1 (6 bases). CDR3 coding DNA: TGCAGCGCCGGACAGCTCCAAGAGACCCAGTACTTC. Its protein is CSAGQLQETQYF.